A selection of T cell receptor beta chains follows, all from one sample in a study of cytomegalovirus exposure and HLA in healthy donors. The assay was immunoSEQ multiplex PCR, and TCRdb's table has in-frame clones only and misses some. Counted here are approximately 190,000 clones, around 84% occurring once; the ten biggest clones make up 2.6%. Sequenced: PBMCs. Every receptor here comes from a woman in her 50s in good health and CMV-seropositive. The CDR3 runs from the conserved cysteine through the conserved F or W.

TRBV27	TRBJ2-5	CASKRGRLGEETQYF
TRBV7-2	TRBJ2-3	CASSLRTGGKTDTQYF
TRBV5-1	TRBJ2-1	CASSYATSGGSPYNEQFF
TRBV9	TRBJ2-3	CASSVDYLAGAGDTQYF
TRBV19	TRBJ1-3	CASSGQFSGNTIYF
TRBV6-6	TRBJ1-2	CASSYSAGGYGYTF
TRBV5-1	TRBJ2-3	CASSLVPPGAGGGLNTDTQYF
TRBV15	TRBJ2-1	CATSSRTGGGDNEQFF
TRBV28	TRBJ2-7	CASSQTGYEQYF
TRBV7-2	TRBJ2-3	CASSIISGGRTDTQYF
TRBV2	TRBJ2-7	CASSELNTYEQYF
TRBV10-2	TRBJ1-5	CASSDSWVSGSNQPQHF
TRBV5-6	TRBJ1-5	CASSLGGTASNQPQHF
TRBV19	TRBJ1-1	CASSFTGQRGSEAFF
TRBV14	TRBJ1-2	CASSRTGQTSYGYTF
TRBV4-2	TRBJ2-1	CASSPTGTVSYNEQFF
TRBV2	TRBJ2-2	CASAGGSTGELFF
TRBV7-3	TRBJ2-3	CASSLARSTDTQYF
TRBV7-9	TRBJ1-2	CASSLGTGDSYGYTF
TRBV4-1	TRBJ2-1	CASSQENTGLPYNEQFF
TRBV7-2	.	CASSLRGPGEQYF
TRBV6-6	TRBJ1-6	CASSDPGQGSSPLHF
TRBV19	TRBJ2-1	CASTTHRTSGEDEQFF
TRBV2	TRBJ2-2	CAGQGVRNTGELFF
TRBV6-5	TRBJ1-1	CASTRGQMNTEAFF
TRBV19	TRBJ1-3	CASTRTGNSGNTIYF
TRBV29-1	TRBJ1-2	CSVAGTAYGYTF
TRBV28	TRBJ2-1	CASSLVLVNEQFF
TRBV5-4	TRBJ1-2	CASSLFGGDYGYTF
TRBV25-1	TRBJ2-1	CASRGSYNEQFF
TRBV10-1	TRBJ2-7	CASSESSGVSYEQYF
TRBV5-4	TRBJ2-3	CASSLDRGGTDTQYF
TRBV7-9	TRBJ2-5	CASSLSGKKTQYF
TRBV6-5	TRBJ1-1	CASTPRARARTEAFF
TRBV2	TRBJ1-5	CASRDRGNQPQHF